The next 25 T cell receptor beta chains were all read from a single sample in a study of blood T cell repertoires in COVID-19. The table came from immunoSEQ multiplex PCR; TCRdb's copy has only in-frame clones and leaves some out. The profile covers around 60,000 clones, with 81% appearing a single time and around 30% taken by the ten largest. The sequencing sample was made of peripheral blood. The source is a woman aged 80 or over with active or convalescent COVID-19.

This rearrangement joins TRBV7-9 to TRBJ2-7, with 8 bases that match TRBD1. The CDR3 runs to 15 residues. The V segment lost 2 bases and the J segment 3 bases; nucleotides outside the gene matches: 6. Per germline, CDR1 SEHNR and CDR2 FQNEAQ (reference sequence). The CDR3 spells CASSLPGTGFYEQYF. The CDR3 DNA follows: TGTGCCAGCAGCTTACCGGGGACAGGTTTCTACGAGCAGTACTTC.

The V call is TRBV18, the J call TRBJ2-7, with 9 nucleotides matching TRBD1. The CDR3 contains 14 residues. The V gene's germline CDR1 is KGHSH and CDR2 LQKENI. With V trimmed by 6 bases and J by 5 bases, 8 bases remained unmatched. The CDR3 spells CASSLGQGGDEQYF. CDR3 nucleotide sequence: TGTGCCAGCTCCCTGGGACAGGGAGGAGACGAGCAGTACTTC.

This clone occurred once. The chain recombines TRBV5-1 with TRBJ1-1; D perhaps matches TRBD1 (6 bases). The germline V gene has CDR1 SGHRS and CDR2 YFSETQ. V lost 4 bases and J 11 bases, leaving 21 bases between the germline ends. This CDR3 spans 14 amino acids. Here the CDR3 reads CASSTDSGDRLAFF. The CDR3 DNA follows: TGCGCCAGCAGCACAGATTCAGGGGACCGGCTGGCTTTCTTT.

The gene calls are TRBV4-2 and TRBJ2-7; no clear D. The CDR3 covers 13 residues. Germline V gene lookup returns CDR1 LGHNA and CDR2 YNFKEQ. V was clipped by 0 bases and J by 4 bases, with 7 bases between them. DNA for the CDR3: TGTGCCAGCAGCCAAGAGCAAGCTTACGAGCAGTACTTC. Amino acids: CASSQEQAYEQYF.

As regards this clone: The limits of the CDR3 on the DNA are not certain, so only TCRdb's listed CDR3 is given. CDR3 sequence: CASSPRFGEGGEGAKNIQYF. The chain combines TRBV18 with TRBJ2-4; the table's D call, TRBD2, was not checked against the DNA. Ends included, the CDR3 has 20 residues. Germline-derived CDR1 and CDR2 are KGHSH and LQKENI.

The chain combines TRBV2 with TRBJ1-1, with D possibly TRBD1 on 5 matching bases. This CDR3 has 14 amino acids. Germline CDR1 SNHLY, CDR2 FYNNEI. V was trimmed by 4 bases and J by 5 bases, leaving 14 bases between them. The CDR3 coding sequence is TGTGCCAGCAGTGCCCAGGTCCCAGGGACTGAAGCTTTCTTT. This encodes CASSAQVPGTEAFF.

This chain connects TRBV11-2 to TRBJ2-1; 14 nucleotides line up with TRBD2. Germline values: CDR1 SGHAT, CDR2 FQNNGV. The J segment lost 10 bases and the V segment lost 5 bases, leaving 7 bases of the junction unmatched. The CDR3 extends over 15 amino acids. The CDR3 protein is CASSTVGTSGGEQFF. DNA for the CDR3: TGTGCCAGCAGCACTGTGGGGACTAGCGGGGGAGAGCAGTTCTTC.

This chain uses TRBV3-1 (or the pseudogene TRBV3-2) with TRBJ1-5, with 7 bases fitting TRBD1. Germline loops: CDR1 LGHDT, CDR2 YNNKEL (reference sequence). CDR3 size: 14 residues. V shed 4 bases and J 4 bases; nucleotides not matched to a gene: 4. The CDR3: CASSRDSSNQPQHF. DNA for the CDR3: TGTGCCAGCAGCCGGGACAGCAGTAATCAGCCCCAGCATTTT.

The J gene is TRBJ1-2, the V gene TRBV24-1, with D possibly TRBD1 on 6 matching bases. Per germline, CDR1 KGHDR and CDR2 SFDVKD. V was clipped by 3 bases and J by 7 bases, with 11 bases between them. CDR3 length equals 13 residues. The CDR3 protein is CATSDLGARGYTF. The CDR3 bases are TGTGCCACCAGTGATCTGGGGGCGCGTGGCTACACCTTC.

The gene calls are TRBV18 and TRBJ1-3, with a weak D call TRBD1 (6 bases). CDR1 KGHSH and CDR2 LQKENI come from the germline V gene. The ends were cut back, 2 bases at V and 8 bases at J, with 16 bases in the middle. The CDR3 contains 15 residues. The CDR3 loop is CASSPGRQGQDTIYF. Here the CDR3 DNA reads TGTGCCAGCTCACCAGGTCGGCAGGGACAAGACACCATATATTTT.

The J gene is TRBJ1-3, the V gene TRBV7-3; possible D gene TRBD1, 5 bases. CDR3 length: 15 residues. Germline CDR1 and CDR2: SGHTA and FQGTGA. Trimming took 6 bases from V and 5 from J, leaving 17 bases between them. CDR3 coding DNA: TGTGCCAGCAGACCCCGAAAGGGGTGTAGAAACACCATATATTTT. Its protein is CASRPRKGCRNTIYF.

The V call is TRBV19, the J call TRBJ1-1; TRBD1 might be the D (5 bases). The CDR3 is 12 amino acids. Per the germline V gene, CDR1 is LNHDA and CDR2 is SQIVND (reference sequence). Trimming stripped 5 bases from V and 6 bases from J, with 10 bases between. In nucleotides, the CDR3 is TGTGCCAGTAGTTCAGGGTTTTCTGAAGCTTTCTTT. Its translation is CASSSGFSEAFF.

This chain links TRBV27 with TRBJ2-2; D possibly corresponds to TRBD2 (5 bases). V was pared by 7 bases and J by 2 bases, with 11 bases between. Germline CDR1 and CDR2: MNHEY and SMNVEV (reference sequence). This CDR3 has 14 residues. The CDR3 region is CASMLGLNTGELFF. In nucleotides, the CDR3 is TGTGCCAGCATGCTCGGACTTAACACCGGGGAGCTGTTTTTT.

The genes are TRBV6-2 or TRBV6-3 and TRBJ2-6, with a tentative D call TRBD2 (6 bases). Germline-derived CDR1 and CDR2 are MNHEY and SVGEGT. V shed 2 bases and J shed 4 bases, with 9 bases lying between them. The CDR3 is 15 residues long. Here the CDR3 reads CASSYGGLGANVLTF. CDR3 sequence (DNA): TGTGCCAGCAGTTACGGAGGGCTCGGGGCCAACGTCCTGACTTTC.

This rearrangement joins TRBV19 to TRBJ1-4; TRBD1 might be the D (5 bases). The CDR3 extends over 13 amino acids. Trimming cost V 5 bases and J 5 bases, with 9 bases left between them. Germline CDR1 is LNHDA and CDR2 is SQIVND (reference sequence). CDR3 bases: TGTGCCAGTAGTTCGGGACTCAATGAAAAACTGTTTTTT. Residues: CASSSGLNEKLFF. Together with reference TRBV19 and TRBJ1-4, the CDR3 gives the full variable domain: DGGITQSPKYLFRKEGQNVTLSCEQNLNHDAMYWYRQDPGQGLRLIYYSQIVNDFQKGDIAEGYSVSREKKESFPLTVTSAQKNPTAFYLCASSSGLNEKLFFGSGTQLSVL.

The chain combines TRBV6-2 or TRBV6-3 with TRBJ2-7, with 8 bases that match TRBD1. The CDR3 spans 15 residues. Unmatched junction bases numbered 4, after V lost 2 bases and J lost 1 base. Germline V gene sequence: CDR1 MNHEY, CDR2 SVGEGT. The CDR3 DNA is TGTGCCAGCAGTTACGGGGGACAGGTATCCTACGAGCAGTACTTC. As protein: CASSYGGQVSYEQYF.

The chain couples TRBV2 to TRBJ1-2, with D possibly being TRBD1 (6 bases). The germline CDR1 and CDR2 sequences are SNHLY and FYNNEI. V gave up 5 bases and J gave up 4 bases, with 11 bases separating them. The length of the CDR3 is 13 residues. The CDR3 sequence: CASSPGDAYGYTF. CDR3 DNA sequence: TGTGCCAGCAGTCCAGGGGACGCCTATGGCTACACCTTC.

This clone appeared a few times. The chain recombines TRBV18 with TRBJ1-2; D is ambiguous. V was clipped by 2 bases and J by 6 bases, with 10 bases between them. Germline assignment: CDR1 KGHSH and CDR2 LQKENI. The CDR3 is made up of 13 amino acids. The chain's CDR3 is CASSPNLEDGYTF. In DNA form, the CDR3 reads TGTGCCAGCTCACCAAATTTGGAGGATGGCTACACCTTC.

V and J are TRBV6-5 and TRBJ1-5; weak D call: TRBD1 (5 bases). The ends were cut back, 6 bases at V and 4 bases at J, with 13 bases in the middle. The germline CDR1 and CDR2 sequences are MNHEY and SVGAGI. This CDR3 has 14 amino acids. The DNA for the CDR3 is TGTGCCAGCAGCCTAACAGGAGTTAATCAGCCCCAGCATTTT. This codes for CASSLTGVNQPQHF.

V is TRBV6-5 and J is TRBJ1-6; no definite D call. The V gene's germline CDR1 is MNHEY and CDR2 SVGAGI. The V end lost 9 bases, the J end lost 5 bases, and 8 bases lay between the germline ends. The CDR3 runs to 12 residues. CDR3 in DNA: TGTGCCAGTGGAGAAAATAATTCACCCCTCCACTTT. Amino acid sequence: CASGENNSPLHF.

V is TRBV6-6 and J is TRBJ1-6; weak D call: TRBD1 (6 bases). The V end lost 5 bases, the J end lost 0 bases, and 14 bases lay between the germline ends. The germline gives CDR1 MNHNY, CDR2 SVGAGI (reference sequence). There are 17 residues in the CDR3. The CDR3 coding sequence is TGTGCCAGCAGTCCTTTGGACAGCAGCTCCTATAATTCACCCCTCCACTTT. Protein sequence: CASSPLDSSSYNSPLHF.

This clone was found a few times. The chain recombines TRBV7-6 with TRBJ2-5, with D possibly TRBD1 on 5 matching bases. V dropped 5 bases and J dropped 3 bases, with 16 bases sitting between them. The CDR3 totals 15 residues. Per the germline V gene, CDR1 is SGHVS and CDR2 is FNYEAQ. The DNA for the CDR3 is TGTGCCAGCAGCCTAAGATCCAGGGCCGAAGAGACCCAGTACTTC. Its translation is CASSLRSRAEETQYF.

The CDR3 spells CASSLLGLAGDGELFF. The DNA for the CDR3 is TGTGCCAGCAGCTTACTGGGACTAGCGGGTGACGGGGAGCTGTTTTTT. The rearrangement links TRBV7-2 to TRBJ2-2, with 12 positions matching TRBD2. The CDR3 consists of 16 residues. Germline CDR1 SGHTA, CDR2 FQGNSA. Germline trimming cut 2 bases from V and 7 bases from J; bases unmatched to any gene: 5.

This chain uses TRBV12-3 or TRBV12-4 with TRBJ2-7; 7 bases agree with TRBD2. The CDR3 loop spans 13 amino acids. The J segment lost 6 bases and the V segment lost 6 bases, leaving 8 bases of the junction unmatched. The CDR3 bases are TGTGCCAGCAGCTTGGGCGGGGGTAGCGAGCAGTACTTC. Protein product: CASSLGGGSEQYF.

The chain employs TRBV9 and TRBJ1-6, with TRBD1 matching over 9 bases. The CDR3 spans 15 residues. Losses at the gene ends were 0 bases for V and 8 bases for J; bases not matched to a gene: 3. Germline CDR1 is SGDLS and CDR2 is YYNGEE. CDR3 sequence (DNA): TGTGCCAGCAGCGTAGAACAGGGGGCCTATTCACCCCTCCACTTT. It codes for CASSVEQGAYSPLHF.